A single sample gave rise to the 29 T cell receptor beta chains below, sequenced in a study of control samples from healthy donors and cancer patients. Data came from immunoSEQ multiplex PCR; TCRdb stores just in-frame clones and leaves some out. The sample lists 90,000 or so clones, less than 90% seen once, with around 14% in the top ten. The sample comprised blood. The receptors come from a woman in her 70s in good health.

The chain couples TRBV9 to TRBJ2-1, with D maybe TRBD2 (6 bases). V was trimmed by 0 bases and J by 4 bases, leaving 11 bases between them. The CDR3 length is 15 residues. Germline V CDR1 and CDR2: SGDLS, YYNGEE. The CDR3 loop is CASSVVLGGYNEQFF. The CDR3 DNA follows: TGTGCCAGCAGCGTAGTATTGGGGGGTTACAATGAGCAGTTCTTC.

The chain joins TRBV18 to TRBJ2-7; D unclear. V lost 3 bases to trimming and J lost 0 bases, with 6 bases between them. CDR1 is KGHSH and CDR2 is LQKENI in the germline V gene. The CDR3 has 13 amino acids. CDR3 sequence (DNA): TGTGCCAGCTCACCGATCCCCTCCTACGAGCAGTACTTC. Amino acid sequence: CASSPIPSYEQYF.

This chain uses TRBV19 with TRBJ2-5, with 11 bases aligning to TRBD2. Per the germline V gene, CDR1 is LNHDA and CDR2 is SQIVND (reference sequence). This CDR3 is 16 amino acids long. The J segment lost 3 bases and the V segment lost 4 bases, leaving 7 bases of the junction unmatched. The CDR3 reads CASSTIPTSGKETQYF. The CDR3 coding sequence is TGTGCCAGTAGTACGATCCCGACTAGCGGGAAAGAGACCCAGTACTTC.

The chain employs TRBV9 and TRBJ1-1; tentative D call: TRBD1 (6 bases). The CDR3 covers 13 residues. Between the trimmed V and J ends, which lost 3 bases and 1 base, there was a span of 7 bases. Germline V gene sequence: CDR1 SGDLS, CDR2 YYNGEE. CDR3 sequence: CASSGQANTEAFF. CDR3 sequence (DNA): TGTGCCAGCAGCGGACAGGCGAACACTGAAGCTTTCTTT.

The gene calls are TRBV5-5 and TRBJ2-7, with 7 bases lining up with TRBD2. V gave up 0 bases and J gave up 4 bases; unmatched junction bases: 7. Germline V gene sequence: CDR1 SGHKS, CDR2 YYEKEE (reference sequence). The CDR3 is 15 residues long. The CDR3 bases are TGTGCCAGCAGCTTGGACCTGGCGGGAGCGTACGAGCAGTACTTC. Amino acid sequence: CASSLDLAGAYEQYF.

The V and J genes are TRBV27 and TRBJ1-5, with 7 nucleotides matching TRBD1. CDR1 and CDR2 (germline): MNHEY, SMNVEV (reference sequence). This CDR3 is 16 amino acids long. After removal of 5 bases from V and 2 bases from J, the junction contained 9 bases not matched to a gene. The CDR3 loop is CASSPGTVGGNQPQHF. The CDR3 region has the DNA TGTGCCAGCAGTCCCGGGACAGTTGGTGGCAATCAGCCCCAGCATTTT.

The J gene is TRBJ1-2, the V gene TRBV7-8; unclear D gene. Looked up from germline, CDR1 is SGHVS and CDR2 is FQNEAQ. The CDR3 consists of 17 residues. Trimming shortened V by 3 bases and J by 4 bases, and 21 bases separated the two germline ends. The CDR3 DNA reads as TGTGCCAGCAGCTTCACCTCGATAGCGTTTAATAGCTATGGCTACACCTTC. This gives the protein CASSFTSIAFNSYGYTF.

This clone is a singleton in its sample. V usage is TRBV3-1 (or the pseudogene TRBV3-2) and J usage is TRBJ2-7; D is possibly TRBD2 (7 bases). Germline values: CDR1 LGHDT, CDR2 YNNKEL (reference sequence). The V end lost 4 bases, the J end lost 2 bases, and 9 bases lay between the germline ends. The CDR3 has 13 amino acids. CDR3 region: CASSREGAYEQYF. DNA for the CDR3: TGTGCCAGCAGCCGGGAGGGGGCCTACGAGCAGTACTTC.

The chain employs TRBV7-8 and TRBJ2-7, with 7 nucleotides matching TRBD1. CDR3 length: 15 residues. Germline V lookup: CDR1 SGHVS, CDR2 FQNEAQ. V shed 1 base and J 2 bases; nucleotides not matched to a gene: 5. CDR3 sequence (DNA): TGTGCCAGCAGCTTAGAGGTGACAGGGACCTACGAGCAGTACTTC. The encoded protein is CASSLEVTGTYEQYF.

V usage is TRBV30 and J usage is TRBJ1-3; 9 bases fit TRBD1. J was trimmed by 4 bases and V by 6 bases; bases with no gene match: 10. The CDR3 sequence is 15 residues long. Germline V gene data show CDR1 as GTSNPN and CDR2 as SVGIG (reference sequence). CDR3 sequence: CACWTQTGGGNTIYF. The CDR3 DNA sequence: TGTGCCTGCTGGACCCAGACAGGGGGAGGAAACACCATATATTTT.

This clone was seen only a few times. This chain's CDR3 is CASSLVDTGEQYF. In nucleotides, the CDR3 is TGTGCCAGCAGCTTGGTGGACACGGGGGAGCAGTACTTC. V is TRBV5-6 and J is TRBJ2-7; TRBD1 or TRBD2 may be the D gene (5 bases each). Germline V gene data show CDR1 as SGHDT and CDR2 as YYEEEE. The V gene lost 0 bases and the J gene lost 7 bases, with 11 bases spanning the gap. This CDR3 comprises 13 residues.

This chain joins TRBV19 and TRBJ1-5; D remains ambiguous. Germline lookup yields CDR1 LNHDA and CDR2 SQIVND (reference sequence). This CDR3 spans 16 amino acids. The ends were cut back, 7 bases at V and 2 bases at J, with 18 bases in the middle. CDR3 in DNA: TGTGCCAGTACCCGGGTTACGGGCGCCGGCAATCAGCCCCAGCATTTT. It yields the protein CASTRVTGAGNQPQHF. Filled out from reference TRBV19 and TRBJ1-5, the complete variable domain reads DGGITQSPKYLFRKEGQNVTLSCEQNLNHDAMYWYRQDPGQGLRLIYYSQIVNDFQKGDIAEGYSVSREKKESFPLTVTSAQKNPTAFYLCASTRVTGAGNQPQHFGDGTRLSIL.

Of note for this clone: At one of its ends the junction is not consistent with the germline gene, which may arise from a read error. The CDR3 loop reads CTSSEAASGGDEQFF. In nucleotides, the CDR3 is TGTACCAGCAGTGAAGCGGCTAGCGGGGGAGATGAGCAGTTCTTC. The rearrangement joins TRBV2 to TRBJ2-1, with 10 bases fitting TRBD2. The CDR3 spans 15 residues. The germline V gene has CDR1 SNHLY and CDR2 FYNNEI.

The rearrangement joins TRBV6-6 to TRBJ2-1; TRBD2 aligns across 15 bases. Germline assignment: CDR1 MNHNY and CDR2 SVGAGI (reference sequence). V gave up 6 bases and J gave up 9 bases; unmatched junction bases: 6. This CDR3 comprises 15 residues. CDR3 loop: CASRETGLAGGEQFF. The CDR3, as DNA: TGTGCCAGCAGAGAGACGGGACTAGCGGGAGGTGAGCAGTTCTTC.

The chain combines TRBV5-1 with TRBJ1-1; the D gene is possibly TRBD1 (5 bases). Germline CDR1 SGHRS, CDR2 YFSETQ. The germline V and J ends were trimmed by 4 bases and 3 bases, with 10 bases remaining between them. This CDR3 is built from 13 residues. The CDR3 is CASSRGEDTEAFF. DNA for the CDR3: TGCGCCAGCAGCCGGGGGGAGGACACTGAAGCTTTCTTT. Full variable domain (rest looked up from reference TRBV5-1 and TRBJ1-1): KAGVTQTPRYLIKTRGQQVTLSCSPISGHRSVSWYQQTPGQGLQFLFEYFSETQRNKGNFPGRFSGRQFSNSRSEMNVSTLELGDSALYLCASSRGEDTEAFFGQGTRLTVV.

This clone has just one count. This chain links TRBV2 with TRBJ2-7, with 7 bases that match TRBD2. This CDR3 is built from 15 residues. V dropped 6 bases and J dropped 3; count of bases not matched to a gene: 11. Germline V CDR1 and CDR2: SNHLY, FYNNEI. CDR3 in amino acids: CASSVRGGGFYEQYF. CDR3 in DNA: TGTGCCAGCAGCGTGAGAGGCGGGGGTTTCTACGAGCAGTACTTC.

The rearrangement joins TRBV12-3 or TRBV12-4 to TRBJ2-3, with 8 bases fitting TRBD2. J lost 9 bases, V lost 4 bases, and 3 bases had no gene match. The CDR3 loop spans 12 amino acids. CDR3 DNA sequence: TGTGCCAGCAGTTCAGGACTAGCCACGCAGTATTTT. This encodes CASSSGLATQYF.

The chain couples TRBV3-1 (or the pseudogene TRBV3-2) to TRBJ1-3; the D gene is possibly TRBD1 (5 bases). There are 13 residues in the CDR3. Germline CDR1 LGHDT, CDR2 YNNKEL (reference sequence). V shed 4 bases and J shed 8 bases, with 12 bases lying between them. CDR3 coding DNA: TGTGCCAGCAGCCCTCGGGACGGATACACCATATATTTT. This sequence encodes CASSPRDGYTIYF.

The CDR3 sequence: CASSYSGPMGGYTF. The CDR3 nucleotides are TGTGCCAGCAGTTACTCAGGTCCGATGGGTGGCTACACCTTC. The chain employs TRBV6-5 and TRBJ1-2, with D unresolved. CDR1 and CDR2 (germline): MNHEY, SVGAGI. V gave up 0 bases and J gave up 7 bases, with 12 bases separating them. The CDR3 is 14 residues long.

V is TRBV5-6 and J is TRBJ2-1, with 13 bases that match TRBD2. After removal of 7 bases from V and 6 bases from J, the junction contained 7 bases not matched to a gene. CDR3 size: 15 residues. The germline CDR1 and CDR2 sequences are SGHDT and YYEEEE. The CDR3: CASLPTSGRANEQFF. DNA of the CDR3: TGTGCCAGCCTGCCCACTAGCGGGAGGGCCAATGAGCAGTTCTTC.

This rearrangement joins TRBV4-2 to TRBJ1-3, with D tentatively TRBD1 (5 bases). Germline loops: CDR1 LGHNA, CDR2 YNFKEQ. This CDR3 is built from 16 residues. V lost 2 bases and J lost 0, with 11 bases in between. CDR3 region: CASSQPGLSSGNTIYF. The CDR3 DNA is TGTGCCAGCAGCCAACCGGGACTTTCCTCTGGAAACACCATATATTTT.

The chain couples TRBV6-1 to TRBJ2-7; 9 bases match TRBD2. After removal of 4 bases from V and 4 bases from J, the junction contained 11 bases not matched to a gene. Germline V CDR1 and CDR2: MNHNS, SASEGT. This CDR3 spans 16 amino acids. The CDR3 sequence: CASSGQAAGGPYEQYF. CDR3 coding DNA: TGTGCCAGCAGTGGGCAAGCGGCGGGAGGGCCATACGAGCAGTACTTC.

The chain uses TRBV10-3 and TRBJ1-1; D unresolved. This CDR3 region has 14 residues. The germline V and J ends were trimmed by 1 base and 3 bases, with 9 bases remaining between them. Germline CDR1 and CDR2: ENHRY and SYGVKD. The CDR3 reads CAISEWGPDTEAFF. The CDR3 DNA reads as TGTGCCATCAGTGAGTGGGGTCCAGACACTGAAGCTTTCTTT.

The chain recombines TRBV7-3 with TRBJ1-5; possibly TRBD1 for D (5 bases). There are 13 residues in the CDR3. Germline lookup yields CDR1 SGHTA and CDR2 FQGTGA. The V end lost 5 bases, the J end lost 5 bases, and 10 bases lay between the germline ends. For the CDR3, the DNA is TGTGCCAGCAGCCTCGACAGCGATCAGCCCCAGCATTTT. As protein: CASSLDSDQPQHF.

The gene calls are TRBV19 and TRBJ2-3; D gene unclear. Trimming removed 6 bases from V and 3 bases from J, with 4 bases in between. Per the germline V gene, CDR1 is LNHDA and CDR2 is SQIVND (reference sequence). CDR3 length: 11 residues. In DNA form, the CDR3 reads TGTGCCAGTAGGGAAACAGATACGCAGTATTTT. It translates to CASRETDTQYF.

The chain combines TRBV21-1 with TRBJ2-1; no DNA check was done on the table's D call, TRBD1. TRBV21-1 is shown as a pseudogene. This CDR3 region has 14 residues. The CDR3 sequence is CASSNHRGNNEQFF. The CDR3 coding sequence is TGTGCCAGCAGCAACCACAGGGGAAACAATGAGCAGTTCTTC.

V gene TRBV5-1 combines with J gene TRBJ2-7; D call uncertain. V lost 4 bases and J 7 bases, leaving 21 bases between the germline ends. CDR1 is SGHRS, CDR2 YFSETQ, per germline. The CDR3 covers 15 residues. The CDR3 protein is CASSLPADQVGEQYF. CDR3 sequence (DNA): TGCGCCAGCAGCCTACCCGCGGACCAAGTGGGGGAGCAGTACTTC.

The chain is built from TRBV9 and TRBJ1-5, with D unclear. The V end lost 0 bases, the J end lost 2 bases, and 12 bases lay between the germline ends. Germline values: CDR1 SGDLS, CDR2 YYNGEE. The CDR3 contains 16 residues. The chain's CDR3 is CASSVGPQAGNQPQHF. The CDR3 coding sequence is TGTGCCAGCAGCGTAGGACCCCAGGCGGGCAATCAGCCCCAGCATTTT.

V is TRBV27 and J is TRBJ1-5; possible D gene TRBD1, 6 bases. The germline V and J ends were trimmed by 5 bases and 5 bases, with 16 bases remaining between them. CDR1 and CDR2 from the germline V gene are MNHEY and SMNVEV (reference sequence). The CDR3 is 15 residues long. In DNA form, the CDR3 reads TGTGCCAGCAGTCGATCCGGGACACCGGATCAGCCCCAGCATTTT. Amino acids: CASSRSGTPDQPQHF.